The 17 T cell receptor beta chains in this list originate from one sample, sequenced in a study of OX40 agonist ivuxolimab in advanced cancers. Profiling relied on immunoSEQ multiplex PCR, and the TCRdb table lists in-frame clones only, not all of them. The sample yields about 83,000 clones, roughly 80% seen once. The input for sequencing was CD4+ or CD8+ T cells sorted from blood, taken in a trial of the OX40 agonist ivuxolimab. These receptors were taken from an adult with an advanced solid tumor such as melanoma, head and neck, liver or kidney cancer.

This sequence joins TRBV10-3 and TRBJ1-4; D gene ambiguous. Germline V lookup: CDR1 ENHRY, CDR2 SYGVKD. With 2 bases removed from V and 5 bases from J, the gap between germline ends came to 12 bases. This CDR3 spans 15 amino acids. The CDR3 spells CAISERRGENEKLFF. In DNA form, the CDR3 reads TGTGCCATCAGTGAGCGGCGGGGTGAGAATGAAAAACTGTTTTTT.

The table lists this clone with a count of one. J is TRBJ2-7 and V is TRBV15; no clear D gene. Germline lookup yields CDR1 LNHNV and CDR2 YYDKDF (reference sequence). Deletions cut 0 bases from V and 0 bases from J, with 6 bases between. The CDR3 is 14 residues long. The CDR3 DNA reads TGTGCCACCAGCAGAGATGTCGGCTCCTACGAGCAGTACTTC. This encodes CATSRDVGSYEQYF.

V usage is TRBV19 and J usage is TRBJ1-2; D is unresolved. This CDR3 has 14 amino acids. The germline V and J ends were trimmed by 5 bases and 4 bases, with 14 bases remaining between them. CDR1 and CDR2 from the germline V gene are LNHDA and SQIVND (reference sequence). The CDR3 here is CASSPMDGLYGYTF. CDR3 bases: TGTGCCAGTAGTCCAATGGACGGCCTCTATGGCTACACCTTC.

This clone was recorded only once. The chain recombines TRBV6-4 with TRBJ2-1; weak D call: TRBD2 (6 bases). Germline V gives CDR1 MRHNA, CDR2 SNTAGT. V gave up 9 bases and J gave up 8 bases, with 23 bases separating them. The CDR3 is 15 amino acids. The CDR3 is CASPRVPGVQHEQFF. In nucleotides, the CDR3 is TGTGCCAGTCCAAGAGTCCCGGGGGTGCAGCATGAGCAGTTCTTC.

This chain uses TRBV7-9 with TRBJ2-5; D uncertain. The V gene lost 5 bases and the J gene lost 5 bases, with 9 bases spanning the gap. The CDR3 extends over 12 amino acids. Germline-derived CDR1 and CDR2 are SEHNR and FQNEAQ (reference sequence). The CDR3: CASSLSWETQYF. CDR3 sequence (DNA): TGTGCCAGCAGCCTCTCTTGGGAGACCCAGTACTTC.

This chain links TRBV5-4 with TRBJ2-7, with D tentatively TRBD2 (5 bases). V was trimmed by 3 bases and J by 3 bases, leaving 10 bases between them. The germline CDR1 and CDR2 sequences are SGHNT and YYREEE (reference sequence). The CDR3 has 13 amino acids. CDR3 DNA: TGTGCCAGCAGCTCAGGACTCTACTACGAGCAGTACTTC. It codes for CASSSGLYYEQYF.

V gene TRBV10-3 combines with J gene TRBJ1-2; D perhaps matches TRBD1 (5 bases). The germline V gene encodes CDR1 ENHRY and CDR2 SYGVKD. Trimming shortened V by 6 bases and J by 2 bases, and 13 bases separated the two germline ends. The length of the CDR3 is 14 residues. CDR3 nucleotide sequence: TGTGCCATCAGAGAGGGTGAGGGGAACTATGGCTACACCTTC. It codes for CAIREGEGNYGYTF.

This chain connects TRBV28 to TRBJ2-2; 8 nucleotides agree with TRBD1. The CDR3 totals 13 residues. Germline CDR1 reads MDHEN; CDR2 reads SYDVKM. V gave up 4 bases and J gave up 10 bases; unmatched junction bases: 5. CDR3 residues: CASSSQTGVELFF. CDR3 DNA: TGTGCCAGCAGTTCGCAGACAGGGGTGGAGCTGTTTTTT. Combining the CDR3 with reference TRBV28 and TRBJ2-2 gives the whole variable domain DVKVTQSSRYLVKRTGEKVFLECVQDMDHENMFWYRQDPGLGLRLIYFSYDVKMKEKGDIPEGYSVSREKKERFSLILESASTNQTSMYLCASSSQTGVELFFGEGSRLTVL.

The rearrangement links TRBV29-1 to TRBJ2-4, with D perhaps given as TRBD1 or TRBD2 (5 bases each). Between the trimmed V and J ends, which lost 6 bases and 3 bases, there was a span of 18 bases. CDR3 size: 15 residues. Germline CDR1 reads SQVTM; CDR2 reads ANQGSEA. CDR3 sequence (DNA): TGCAGCGTACAGGCGCTCAGGGACGACAAAAACATTCAGTACTTC. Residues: CSVQALRDDKNIQYF. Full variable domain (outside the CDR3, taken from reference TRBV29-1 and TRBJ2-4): SAVISQKPSRDICQRGTSLTIQCQVDSQVTMMFWYRQQPGQSLTLIATANQGSEATYESGFVIDKFPISRPNLTFSTLTVSNMSPEDSSIYLCSVQALRDDKNIQYFGAGTRLSVL.

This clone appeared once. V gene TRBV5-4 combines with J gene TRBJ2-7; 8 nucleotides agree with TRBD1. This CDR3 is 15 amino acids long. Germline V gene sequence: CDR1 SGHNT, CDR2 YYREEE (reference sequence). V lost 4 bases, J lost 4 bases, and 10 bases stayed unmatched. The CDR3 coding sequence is TGTGCCAGCAGCCTCCGACAGGGGATGGGATACGAGCAGTACTTC. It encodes CASSLRQGMGYEQYF.

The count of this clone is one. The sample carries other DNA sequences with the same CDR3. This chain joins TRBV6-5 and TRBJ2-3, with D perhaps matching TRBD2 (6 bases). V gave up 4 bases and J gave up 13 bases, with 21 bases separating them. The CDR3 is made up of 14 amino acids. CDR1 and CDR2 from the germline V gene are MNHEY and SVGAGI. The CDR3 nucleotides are TGTGCCAGCAGTTCCGGGGCCCAGGCGGGGTTGAAGTATTTT. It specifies CASSSGAQAGLKYF.

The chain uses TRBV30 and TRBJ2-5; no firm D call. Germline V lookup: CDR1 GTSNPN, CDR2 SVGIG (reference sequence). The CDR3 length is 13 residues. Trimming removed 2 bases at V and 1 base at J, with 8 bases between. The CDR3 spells CAWSRQIQETQYF. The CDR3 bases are TGTGCCTGGAGTAGGCAGATCCAAGAGACCCAGTACTTC.

CDR3 protein: CASSLERVGNTIYF. CDR3 in DNA: TGTGCCAGCAGCTTAGAAAGGGTCGGAAACACCATATATTTT. The rearrangement uses TRBV7-2 and TRBJ1-3; D is unresolved. Trimming took 1 base from V and 4 from J, leaving 8 bases between them. Germline V gene lookup returns CDR1 SGHTA and CDR2 FQGNSA. This CDR3 has 14 residues.

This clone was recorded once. CDR3 DNA: TGTGCCAGTCAGTACAGCCAGGGCTATGGCTACACCTTC. As protein: CASQYSQGYGYTF. V and J are TRBV6-6 and TRBJ1-2, with D tentatively TRBD1 (5 bases). The germline gives CDR1 MNHNY, CDR2 SVGAGI (reference sequence). This CDR3 has 13 amino acids. V was cut by 9 bases and J by 4 bases, with 15 bases left in between.

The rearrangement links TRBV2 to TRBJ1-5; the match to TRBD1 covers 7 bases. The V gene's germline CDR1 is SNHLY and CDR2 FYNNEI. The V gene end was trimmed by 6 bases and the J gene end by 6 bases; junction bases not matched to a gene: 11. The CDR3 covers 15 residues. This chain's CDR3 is CASRGILTGIQPQHF. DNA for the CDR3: TGTGCCAGCAGAGGGATTCTGACAGGGATTCAGCCCCAGCATTTT. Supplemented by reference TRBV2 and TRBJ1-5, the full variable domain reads EPEVTQTPSHQVTQMGQEVILRCVPISNHLYFYWYRQILGQKVEFLVSFYNNEISEKSEIFDDQFSVERPDGSNFTLKIRSTKLEDSAMYFCASRGILTGIQPQHFGDGTRLSIL.

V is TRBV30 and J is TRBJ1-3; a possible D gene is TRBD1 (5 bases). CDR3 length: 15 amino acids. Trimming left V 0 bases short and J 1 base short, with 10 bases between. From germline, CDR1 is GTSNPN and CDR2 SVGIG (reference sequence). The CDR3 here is CAWSVGGASGNTIYF. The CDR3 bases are TGTGCCTGGAGTGTGGGGGGTGCATCTGGAAACACCATATATTTT.

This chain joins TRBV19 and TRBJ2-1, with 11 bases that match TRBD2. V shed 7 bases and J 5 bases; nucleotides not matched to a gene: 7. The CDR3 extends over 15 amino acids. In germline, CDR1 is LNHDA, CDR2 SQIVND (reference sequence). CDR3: CASTQTSGANNEQFF. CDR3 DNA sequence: TGTGCCAGTACCCAGACTAGCGGGGCAAACAATGAGCAGTTCTTC.